The rows below give T cell receptor beta chains drawn from one sample of a study of cytomegalovirus exposure and HLA in healthy donors. The table came from immunoSEQ multiplex PCR; TCRdb's copy has only in-frame clones and leaves some out. This table has about 140,000 clones, around 66% appearing once. The sequencing input was PBMCs. The receptor source for this set is a woman aged 60 to 75 in good health and CMV-seronegative. Each CDR3 is given with its conserved first and last residue. The D gene is left open where the match is weak.

v_gene: TRBV25-1
j_gene: TRBJ1-5
d_gene: NA
CDR3aa: CASRDRRLNQPQHF

v_gene: TRBV11-2
j_gene: TRBJ2-1
d_gene: NA
CDR3aa: CASSLGYSSYNEQFF

v_gene: TRBV5-6
j_gene: TRBJ1-1
d_gene: TRBD1
CDR3aa: CASSPQQGVGTEAFF

v_gene: TRBV7-2
j_gene: TRBJ2-1
d_gene: NA
CDR3aa: CASSTYGGRQFF

v_gene: TRBV6-5
j_gene: TRBJ2-1
d_gene: NA
CDR3aa: CASSVTVGPYNEQFF

v_gene: TRBV5-4
j_gene: TRBJ2-1
d_gene: TRBD2
CDR3aa: CASSPRTSGYNEQFF

v_gene: TRBV7-2
j_gene: TRBJ2-7
d_gene: TRBD2
CDR3aa: CASSPGLAGGSYEQYF

v_gene: TRBV2
j_gene: TRBJ1-4
d_gene: TRBD1
CDR3aa: CASSLGGATNEKLFF

v_gene: TRBV6-5
j_gene: TRBJ1-2
d_gene: TRBD1
CDR3aa: CASSSGTGGYGYTF

v_gene: TRBV7-3
j_gene: TRBJ2-3
d_gene: TRBD2
CDR3aa: CSSSSQRGTTDTQYF

v_gene: TRBV27
j_gene: TRBJ2-5
d_gene: NA
CDR3aa: CASSPFGQDGGWAQYF

v_gene: TRBV5-5
j_gene: TRBJ2-5
d_gene: TRBD1
CDR3aa: CASSPGTDQETQYF

v_gene: TRBV6-4
j_gene: TRBJ2-2
d_gene: TRBD2
CDR3aa: CASSDSIDSGGATGELFF

v_gene: TRBV5-1
j_gene: TRBJ2-3
d_gene: NA
CDR3aa: CASSLGTITDTQYF

v_gene: TRBV19
j_gene: TRBJ2-3
d_gene: TRBD2
CDR3aa: CASSLGIAGGQDTQYF

v_gene: TRBV5-4
j_gene: TRBJ1-2
d_gene: TRBD1
CDR3aa: CASSGPRTGGSGYTF

v_gene: TRBV2
j_gene: TRBJ2-7
d_gene: TRBD2
CDR3aa: CASSPTRTSGRSSYEQYF

v_gene: TRBV4-3
j_gene: TRBJ2-6
d_gene: TRBD1
CDR3aa: CASSQGDRGSGANVLTF

v_gene: TRBV6-1
j_gene: TRBJ2-1
d_gene: NA
CDR3aa: CASRDSGTSYNEQFF

v_gene: TRBV27
j_gene: TRBJ1-2
d_gene: NA
CDR3aa: CASSPSGGRYGYTF

v_gene: TRBV7-6
j_gene: TRBJ2-7
d_gene: TRBD2
CDR3aa: CASSPFAGDLSYEQYF

v_gene: TRBV7-8
j_gene: TRBJ1-3
d_gene: NA
CDR3aa: CASSLGEDRNTIYF

v_gene: TRBV20-1
j_gene: TRBJ2-5
d_gene: NA
CDR3aa: CSARAGETQYF

v_gene: TRBV5-1
j_gene: TRBJ1-1
d_gene: NA
CDR3aa: CASSLRQANTEAFF

v_gene: TRBV7-8
j_gene: TRBJ2-3
d_gene: NA
CDR3aa: CASSLTPRTDTQYF

v_gene: TRBV20-1
j_gene: TRBJ2-5
d_gene: NA
CDR3aa: CSATVPETQYF

v_gene: TRBV7-9
j_gene: TRBJ1-6
d_gene: NA
CDR3aa: CSSSLGGGANSPLHF

v_gene: TRBV2
j_gene: TRBJ2-4
d_gene: NA
CDR3aa: CASSVGQKNIQYF

v_gene: TRBV6-1
j_gene: TRBJ1-4
d_gene: TRBD1
CDR3aa: CASRPPGQNNEKLFF

v_gene: TRBV18
j_gene: TRBJ2-2
d_gene: NA
CDR3aa: CASSPPNRGGELFF

v_gene: TRBV19
j_gene: TRBJ1-2
d_gene: NA
CDR3aa: CASSISRPEGYTF

v_gene: TRBV7-6
j_gene: TRBJ2-5
d_gene: TRBD2
CDR3aa: CASSSQSPSGGATKLETQYF

v_gene: TRBV7-3
j_gene: TRBJ1-1
d_gene: TRBD1
CDR3aa: CASSIRQGTEAFF

v_gene: TRBV5-1
j_gene: TRBJ2-1
d_gene: NA
CDR3aa: CASSLAGGLFNEQFF

v_gene: TRBV5-4
j_gene: TRBJ2-1
d_gene: TRBD1
CDR3aa: CASSSRDRGSYNEQFF

v_gene: TRBV5-1
j_gene: TRBJ2-7
d_gene: TRBD2
CDR3aa: CASSSGGLGLVEQYF

v_gene: TRBV5-4
j_gene: TRBJ1-3
d_gene: TRBD1
CDR3aa: CASSIQGVFGNTIYF

v_gene: TRBV7-2
j_gene: TRBJ2-7
d_gene: TRBD2
CDR3aa: CASSLALRRGAGEQYF

v_gene: TRBV7-9
j_gene: TRBJ1-4
d_gene: NA
CDR3aa: CASSPGRYGGTEKLFF

v_gene: TRBV29-1
j_gene: TRBJ2-3
d_gene: NA
CDR3aa: CSVDGESTDTQYF

v_gene: TRBV4-3
j_gene: TRBJ2-5
d_gene: NA
CDR3aa: CASSHSWREETQYF

v_gene: TRBV5-1
j_gene: TRBJ2-7
d_gene: NA
CDR3aa: CASSLAGYYEQYF

v_gene: TRBV7-3
j_gene: TRBJ2-3
d_gene: TRBD2
CDR3aa: CASTETPGTSGTTDTQYF

v_gene: TRBV7-2
j_gene: TRBJ2-5
d_gene: TRBD2
CDR3aa: CASRYSSGSWETQYF

v_gene: TRBV19
j_gene: TRBJ2-5
d_gene: TRBD1
CDR3aa: CASSIPSQGETQYF

v_gene: TRBV6-6
j_gene: TRBJ2-3
d_gene: NA
CDR3aa: CASSIQGGTDTQYF

v_gene: TRBV19
j_gene: TRBJ2-1
d_gene: NA
CDR3aa: CASGSGERHTEQFF

v_gene: TRBV19
j_gene: TRBJ2-6
d_gene: TRBD1
CDR3aa: CASSWTGSKYGANVLTF

v_gene: TRBV10-2
j_gene: TRBJ2-1
d_gene: TRBD2
CDR3aa: CASKAGLGSNEQFF

v_gene: TRBV18
j_gene: TRBJ2-7
d_gene: TRBD2
CDR3aa: CASSPAAVTGTSGRFSPYEQYF

v_gene: TRBV9
j_gene: TRBJ2-5
d_gene: NA
CDR3aa: CASSVGNRAETQYF

v_gene: TRBV4-1
j_gene: TRBJ1-2
d_gene: NA
CDR3aa: CASSPTTGLGGYTF

v_gene: TRBV29-1
j_gene: TRBJ1-1
d_gene: TRBD1
CDR3aa: CSVRTGMNTEAFF

v_gene: TRBV19
j_gene: TRBJ2-1
d_gene: TRBD1
CDR3aa: CASSANTGTGATNEQFF

v_gene: TRBV7-3
j_gene: TRBJ2-3
d_gene: NA
CDR3aa: CASSQDYKTDTQYF

v_gene: TRBV7-2
j_gene: TRBJ2-7
d_gene: TRBD1
CDR3aa: CASSLQPGQGYEQYF

v_gene: TRBV7-3
j_gene: TRBJ2-4
d_gene: NA
CDR3aa: CASSSQGRGIQYF

v_gene: TRBV6-5
j_gene: TRBJ2-3
d_gene: NA
CDR3aa: CASRGGGDTQYF

v_gene: TRBV7-9
j_gene: TRBJ2-7
d_gene: TRBD1
CDR3aa: CSSSRGQGAGEQYF

v_gene: TRBV7-9
j_gene: TRBJ2-1
d_gene: TRBD2
CDR3aa: CSSSTTSGGRFNEQFF